Presented here are 13 T cell receptor beta chains from one specimen sequenced in a study of shared clonotypes between healthy human individuals. Sequencing was performed with immunoSEQ multiplex PCR; in TCRdb, only in-frame clones are kept and a portion is missing. Of approximately 500,000 clones listed, roughly 80% were seen once; the top ten hold roughly an eighth. What was sequenced was PBMCs. The origin of the receptors is a woman in her thirties or forties in good health. Some clones in this sample may be carry-over from other donors' samples.

There are a few counts of this clone. V and J are TRBV7-9 and TRBJ2-1; D gene uncertain. The germline CDR1 and CDR2 sequences are SEHNR and FQNEAQ (reference sequence). V was shortened by 7 bases and J by 2 bases, with 12 bases between the two germline ends. The CDR3 is 14 amino acids. In DNA, the CDR3 is TGTGCCAGCACTCCGGTTAGTGCCTACAATGAGCAGTTCTTC. It yields the protein CASTPVSAYNEQFF.

The chain carries TRBV6-1 and TRBJ2-1, with 7 bases matching TRBD2. V shed 1 base, J shed 7 bases, and the junction held 4 bases outside the gene matches. Germline CDR1 is MNHNS and CDR2 is SASEGT. There are 14 residues in the CDR3. The CDR3 loop reads CASSEEGTKNEQFF. As DNA, the CDR3 is TGTGCCAGCAGTGAAGAAGGGACTAAGAATGAGCAGTTCTTC.

The genes are TRBV15 and TRBJ1-2; no clear D gene. The V end was cut by 1 base, the J end by 0 bases, with 9 bases between. The CDR3 loop spans 15 amino acids. CDR1 and CDR2 (germline): LNHNV, YYDKDF (reference sequence). Written as DNA, the CDR3 is TGTGCCACCAGCAGAGTTTCGGGTTCTAACTATGGCTACACCTTC. The encoded protein is CATSRVSGSNYGYTF.

This chain uses TRBV10-3 with TRBJ2-1, with 7 bases that match TRBD2. Germline CDR1 is ENHRY and CDR2 is SYGVKD. The CDR3 contains 16 residues. V gave up 7 bases and J gave up 4 bases; unmatched junction bases: 13. This chain's CDR3 is CAITPTEASGYNEQFF. DNA for the CDR3: TGTGCCATCACACCAACAGAGGCTAGCGGATACAATGAGCAGTTCTTC.

The rearrangement joins TRBV19 to TRBJ1-2; 8 bases align to TRBD1. Germline assignment: CDR1 LNHDA and CDR2 SQIVND (reference sequence). The CDR3 extends over 15 amino acids. V shed 5 bases, J shed 4 bases, and the junction held 9 bases outside the gene matches. CDR3 amino acids: CASSLDRGLSYGYTF. For the CDR3, the DNA is TGTGCCAGTAGTCTTGACAGGGGTCTAAGCTATGGCTACACCTTC.

A remark on this clone: This probably arose from a read error, given a far larger clone one base away. The chain combines TRBV30 with TRBJ2-7, with TRBD2 identical over 8 bases. Germline-derived CDR1 and CDR2 are GTSNPN and SVGIG (reference sequence). The CDR3 length is 14 residues. Here the CDR3 DNA reads TGTGCCTGGAGGGAGCGGGAGTGGCGATACGGGCAGTACTTC. It codes for CAWREREWRYGQYF.

The chain has TRBV5-1 and TRBJ1-1, with 7 bases that match TRBD1. Germline CDR1 and CDR2: SGHRS and YFSETQ. CDR3 length equals 15 residues. Trimming took 3 bases from V and 2 from J; bases not matched to a gene: 7. The CDR3 DNA follows: TGCGCCAGCAGCTCGAGGACAGGAAGAAACACTGAAGCTTTCTTT. It translates to CASSSRTGRNTEAFF.

This rearrangement joins TRBV28 to TRBJ2-3; the D is unclear. There are 14 residues in the CDR3. Germline CDR1 reads MDHEN; CDR2 reads SYDVKM. Trimming took 1 base from V and 0 from J, leaving 5 bases between them. The CDR3 DNA reads as TGTGCCAGCAGTTTATTAACGAGCACAGATACGCAGTATTTT. Protein sequence: CASSLLTSTDTQYF.

The V and J genes are TRBV4-3 and TRBJ2-3; 9 nucleotides match TRBD2. CDR1 is LGHNA, CDR2 YSLEER, per germline. The CDR3 is 18 amino acids. V trimming: 0 bases; J trimming: 4 bases; junction bases outside the gene matches: 11. The CDR3 coding sequence is TGCGCCAGCAGCCAAGATATGGGCGGGAGGGCCAGGGCAGATACGCAGTATTTT. As protein: CASSQDMGGRARADTQYF.

Concerning this clone itself: A far more abundant clone sits one base away, making this likely a read error. The V call is TRBV5-8, the J call TRBJ1-2, with unresolved D. This CDR3 is built from 13 residues. The germline CDR1 and CDR2 sequences are SGHTS and YDEGEE. V gave up 6 bases and J gave up 4 bases, with 13 bases separating them. Here the CDR3 DNA reads TGTGCCAGCACAACAGTGCCGTTCTATGGCTACACCTTC. It codes for CASTTVPFYGYTF.

V gene TRBV5-1 combines with J gene TRBJ1-1, with D unclear. CDR3 length: 12 amino acids. Germline values: CDR1 SGHRS, CDR2 YFSETQ. The V end lost 0 bases, the J end lost 8 bases, and 8 bases lay between the germline ends. The CDR3 loop reads CASSLAGQEAFF. CDR3 nucleotides: TGCGCCAGCAGCTTGGCCGGTCAGGAAGCTTTCTTT.

As concerns this clone: A far more abundant clone sits one base away, making this likely a read error. This chain links TRBV7-6 with TRBJ1-1, with a tentative D call TRBD1 (6 bases). Germline CDR1 is SGHVS and CDR2 is FNYEAQ. This CDR3 region has 15 residues. The V gene lost 1 base and the J gene lost 9 bases, with 18 bases spanning the gap. CDR3 sequence (DNA): TGTGCCAGCAGCTTAGAGCTGGAGAGGGGGTGCCAAGCTTTCTTT. This sequence encodes CASSLELERGCQAFF.

The rearrangement links TRBV7-2 to TRBJ1-3, with 8 bases aligning to TRBD1. Germline assignment: CDR1 SGHTA and CDR2 FQGNSA. V shed 6 bases, J shed 2 bases, and the junction held 6 bases outside the gene matches. The CDR3 is made up of 15 amino acids. The CDR3 nucleotides read TGTGCCAGCAGTTTTACGACAGGGGCTGGAAACACCATATATTTT. Its protein product is CASSFTTGAGNTIYF.